Listed below are T cell receptor beta chains from one sample, sequenced in a study of T cell responses to AZD1222 COVID-19 vaccine. Produced via immunoSEQ multiplex PCR; TCRdb's table is partial and in-frame only. The profile shows roughly 140,000 clones, more than 70% of them singletons. The input for sequencing was peripheral blood, taken on day 0 of AZD1222 vaccination. All receptors come from an adult in good health. Each CDR3 is given with its conserved first and last residue. D genes are given only for firm matches. Only part of the rows carry a size: once, few, many, or a class if the clone is expanded.

D,V,J,size,DNA,CDR3
NA,TRBV7-8,TRBJ2-1,few,TGTGCCAGCAGCGGGGAGAATAGGGGGTGGAATGAGCAGTTCTTC,CASSGENRGWNEQFF
TRBD2,TRBV9,TRBJ2-7,NA,TGTGCCAGCAGCGAGAGCGGGAGCGGGTACGAGCAGTACTTC,CASSESGSGYEQYF
NA,TRBV5-4,TRBJ2-5,NA,TGTGCCAGCAGCTCAACAGCTCAAGAGACCCAGTACTTC,CASSSTAQETQYF
NA,TRBV24-1,TRBJ2-7,NA,TGTGCCACCAGTGGCATGACAGGTAGAGAGCAGTACTTC,CATSGMTGREQYF
NA,TRBV30,TRBJ2-3,NA,TGTGCCTGGAGTGCCGATCCCATAAGTAGGAGCCATGATACGCAGTATTTT,CAWSADPISRSHDTQYF
TRBD1,TRBV5-6,TRBJ2-3,once,TGTGCCAGCAGTTACCGGGACAGGATCATGACAGATACGCAGTATTTT,CASSYRDRIMTDTQYF
NA,TRBV5-1,TRBJ1-1,NA,TGCGCCAGCAGCTTGGATCCGTCCACGGGGGGCGCGGTTGGTTTCTTT,CASSLDPSTGGAVGFF
NA,TRBV5-1,TRBJ2-2,NA,TGCGCCAGCAGCCAGAATAAGAACACCGGGGAGCTGTTTTTT,CASSQNKNTGELFF
NA,TRBV18,TRBJ1-1,NA,TGTGCCAGCTCACTAAGGAAAGGGGGCACTGAAGCTTTCTTT,CASSLRKGGTEAFF
NA,TRBV14,TRBJ1-2,NA,TGTGCCAGCAGCCAAGATTTGGGCGGCAGCTACACCTTC,CASSQDLGGSYTF
NA,TRBV5-1,TRBJ1-6,NA,TGCGCCAGCAGCTTGGGGGCGGCTACAGGAAATTCACCCCTCCACTTT,CASSLGAATGNSPLHF
TRBD1,TRBV24-1,TRBJ2-5,NA,TGTGCCACCAGTGGCCTAGGGGGCCTGGGGGAGACCCAGTACTTC,CATSGLGGLGETQYF
NA,TRBV4-1,TRBJ1-4,NA,TGCGCCAGCAGCCAAGGGTCTCGCGATGGAGAGGAAAAACTGTTTTTT,CASSQGSRDGEEKLFF
NA,TRBV29-1,TRBJ2-1,NA,TGCAGCGTAGGGGGTTTTGAGCAGTTCTTC,CSVGGFEQFF
NA,TRBV6-5,TRBJ1-2,NA,TGTGCCAGCAGCTGGACGGGCACTGTGAATGGCTACACCTTC,CASSWTGTVNGYTF
NA,TRBV30,TRBJ1-2,NA,TGTGCCTGGAGTGTCAAGGGGCCCCATGGCTACACCTTC,CAWSVKGPHGYTF
TRBD1,TRBV5-1,TRBJ2-1,NA,TGCGCCAGCAGCACTGGGACAGGGATCAATGAGCAGTTCTTC,CASSTGTGINEQFF
TRBD1,TRBV19,TRBJ2-7,once,TGTGCCAGTAGCCCGGGACAGGGTTGGTACGAGCAGTACTTC,CASSPGQGWYEQYF
NA,TRBV5-1,TRBJ2-2,NA,TGCGCCAGCAGCTTCGGACAGCGCAACACCGGGGAGCTGTTTTTT,CASSFGQRNTGELFF